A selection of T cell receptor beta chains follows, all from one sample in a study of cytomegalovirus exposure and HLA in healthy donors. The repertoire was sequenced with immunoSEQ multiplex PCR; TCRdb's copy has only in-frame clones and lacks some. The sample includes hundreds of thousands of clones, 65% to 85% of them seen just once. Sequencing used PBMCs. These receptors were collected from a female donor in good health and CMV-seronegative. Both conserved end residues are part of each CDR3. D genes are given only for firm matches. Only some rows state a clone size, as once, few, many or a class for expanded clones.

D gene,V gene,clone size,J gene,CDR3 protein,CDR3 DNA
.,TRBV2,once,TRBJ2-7,CASSDRSGSEQYF,TGTGCCAGCAGTGATAGGTCGGGGAGCGAGCAGTACTTC
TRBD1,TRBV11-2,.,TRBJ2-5,CASSLGRLLRGPQYF,TGTGCCAGCAGCTTAGGGCGGCTTTTGAGGGGGCCCCAGTACTTC
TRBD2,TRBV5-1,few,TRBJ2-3,CASSLTSGSRDTQYF,TGCGCCAGCAGCTTGACTAGCGGGAGCAGGGATACGCAGTATTTT
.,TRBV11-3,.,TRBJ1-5,CASSLGGEGNQPQHF,TGTGCCAGCAGCTTGGGGGGGGAGGGCAATCAGCCCCAGCATTTT
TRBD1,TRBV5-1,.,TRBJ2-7,CASRFLLRTGETNTPHEQYF,TGCGCCAGCAGGTTCCTATTACGGACAGGGGAAACCAACACACCTCACGAGCAGTACTTC
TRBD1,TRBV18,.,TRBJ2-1,CASSKGQNNEQFF,TGTGCCAGCTCCAAGGGACAGAACAATGAGCAGTTCTTC
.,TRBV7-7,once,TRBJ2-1,CASSSRGGASYNEQFF,TGTGCCAGCAGCTCCAGAGGGGGGGCCTCCTACAATGAGCAGTTCTTC
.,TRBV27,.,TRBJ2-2,CASSLRVFTGELFF,TGTGCCAGCAGTTTAAGAGTATTCACCGGGGAGCTGTTTTTT
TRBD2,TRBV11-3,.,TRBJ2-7,CDPSSSGRISYEQYF,TGTGACCCCTCCTCCAGCGGGAGGATATCCTACGAGCAGTACTTC
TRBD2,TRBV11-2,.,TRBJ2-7,CASSQGTSGYSYEQYF,TGTGCCAGCAGCCAAGGGACTAGCGGTTACTCCTACGAGCAGTACTTC
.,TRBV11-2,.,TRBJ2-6,CASSPRSSGANALTF,TGTGCCAGCAGCCCCCGGTCCTCTGGGGCCAACGCCCTGACTTTC
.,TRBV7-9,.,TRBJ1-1,CASSSQGTTEAFF,TGTGCCAGCAGCTCACAGGGCACCACTGAAGCTTTCTTT
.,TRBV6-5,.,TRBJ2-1,CASSYTRNEQFF,TGTGCCAGCAGCTATACGAGGAATGAGCAGTTCTTC
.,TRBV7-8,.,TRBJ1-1,CASSSRTDTEAFF,TGTGCCAGCAGCTCAAGGACAGACACTGAAGCTTTCTTT
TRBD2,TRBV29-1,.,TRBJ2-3,CSVELAGFTDTQYF,TGCAGCGTTGAACTAGCGGGATTCACAGATACGCAGTATTTT
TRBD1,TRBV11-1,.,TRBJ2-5,CASSSQGVAEETQYF,TGTGCCAGCAGCTCCCAGGGGGTTGCCGAAGAGACCCAGTACTTC
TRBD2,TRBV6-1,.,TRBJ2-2,CASSSGGTGELFF,TGTGCCAGCTCCTCGGGGGGGACCGGGGAGCTGTTTTTT
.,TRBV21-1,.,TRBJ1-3,CASSKIKNPIFDRFLDFSGNTIYF,TGTGCCAGCAGCAAAATCAAAAACCCAATCTTTGACCGATTCTTAGACTTCTCTGGAAACACCATATATTTT
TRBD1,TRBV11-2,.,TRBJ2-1,CASSLIRGFYNEQFF,TGTGCCAGCAGCTTAATCAGGGGGTTCTACAATGAGCAGTTCTTC
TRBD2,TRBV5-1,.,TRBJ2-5,CASSPTSGGMRFKETQYF,TGCGCCAGCAGCCCTACTAGCGGTGGGATGAGGTTTAAAGAGACCCAGTACTTC
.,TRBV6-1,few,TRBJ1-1,CASSEVWGREAFF,TGTGCCAGCAGTGAAGTGTGGGGCAGGGAAGCTTTCTTT
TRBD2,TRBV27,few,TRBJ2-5,CASRTGGGLGSSQYF,TGTGCCAGCAGAACGGGGGGGGGCTTGGGCTCGTCCCAGTACTTC
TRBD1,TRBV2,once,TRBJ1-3,CASLRRQGATTGNTIYF,TGTGCCAGCTTACGAAGACAGGGGGCAACCACTGGAAACACCATATATTTT
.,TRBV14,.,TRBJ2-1,CASSQVVDNEQFF,TGTGCCAGCAGCCAAGTAGTCGACAATGAGCAGTTCTTC
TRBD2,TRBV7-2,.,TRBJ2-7,CASSWALAGGGEQYF,TGTGCCAGCAGCTGGGCCCTAGCGGGGGGGGGTGAGCAGTACTTC
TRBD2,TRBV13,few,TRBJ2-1,CASSLARLAGGPGSYNEQFF,TGTGCCAGCAGCTTAGCCCGACTAGCGGGAGGGCCCGGCTCCTACAATGAGCAGTTCTTC
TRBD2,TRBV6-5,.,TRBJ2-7,CASSRGGADEQYF,TGTGCCAGCAGCCGGGGAGGGGCTGACGAGCAGTACTTC
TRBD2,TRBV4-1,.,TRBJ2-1,CASSQDGGTSGRAWEEQFF,TGCGCCAGCAGCCAAGATGGCGGGACTAGCGGGAGGGCCTGGGAGGAGCAGTTCTTC
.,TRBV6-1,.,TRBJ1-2,CASTPGYTF,TGTGCCAGCACTCCTGGCTACACCTTC
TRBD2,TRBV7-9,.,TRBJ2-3,CSSSLLAGDLDTQYF,TGTTCCAGCAGCCTATTAGCGGGAGACTTAGATACGCAGTATTTT
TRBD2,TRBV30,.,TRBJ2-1,CAWVAGAYNEQFF,TGTGCCTGGGTAGCGGGAGCCTACAATGAGCAGTTCTTC
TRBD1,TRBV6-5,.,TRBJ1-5,CASRRTGGSNQPQHF,TGTGCCAGCAGAAGGACAGGGGGTAGCAATCAGCCCCAGCATTTT
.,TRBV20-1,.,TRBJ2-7,CSASGDEQYF,TGCAGTGCCTCAGGGGACGAGCAGTACTTC
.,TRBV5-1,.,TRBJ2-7,CASSFGGPSGEQYF,TGCGCCAGCAGCTTCGGGGGGCCCTCGGGCGAGCAGTACTTC
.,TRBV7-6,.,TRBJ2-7,CASSLDSQSYEQYF,TGTGCCAGCAGCTTAGACAGCCAATCCTACGAGCAGTACTTC
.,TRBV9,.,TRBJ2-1,CASSVAGVGNEQFF,TGTGCCAGCAGCGTAGCGGGAGTGGGGAATGAGCAGTTCTTC
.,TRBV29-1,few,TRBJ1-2,CSGYRKDYGYTF,TGCAGTGGTTACAGGAAAGACTATGGCTACACCTTC
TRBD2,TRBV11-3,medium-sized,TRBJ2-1,CASGLLAGGYYNEQFF,TGTGCCAGCGGTCTTTTAGCGGGAGGGTATTACAATGAGCAGTTCTTC
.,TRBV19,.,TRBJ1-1,CASTRVQGGGTEAFF,TGTGCCAGTACTAGGGTACAGGGTGGGGGCACTGAAGCTTTCTTT
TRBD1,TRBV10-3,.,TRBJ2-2,CAINWGQTNTGELFF,TGTGCCATCAATTGGGGACAGACGAACACCGGGGAGCTGTTTTTT
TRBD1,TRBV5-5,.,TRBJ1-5,CASSRQGEAQPQHF,TGTGCCAGCAGCAGACAGGGAGAAGCGCAGCCCCAGCATTTT
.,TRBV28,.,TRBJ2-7,CASSPGTEQYF,TGTGCCAGCAGTCCAGGGACTGAGCAGTACTTC